A selection of T cell receptor beta chains follows, all from one sample in a study of T-cell reconstitution after alpha-beta-depleted transplantation in children. TCRdb reprocessed the PCR reads with MiXCR, giving one entry per CDR3 protein. The data hold about 500,000 distinct CDR3 sequences, with approximately 29% observed a single time. The sequencing used PBMCs from the stem cell graft donor, collected from the stem cell graft. These receptors originate from a human donor who donated a stem cell graft to a child with aplastic anemia. CDR3s include the opening cysteine and the closing phenylalanine or tryptophan. A D gene is named only where the DNA matches it firmly. Rows give clone size only sometimes, using once, few, many, or a class for an expanded clone.

j_gene: TRBJ2-3
v_gene: TRBV9
abundance: -
d_gene: TRBD1
CDR3aa: CASSVEDRSTDTQYF
CDR3nt: TGTGCCAGCAGCGTAGAGGACAGGAGCACAGATACGCAGTATTTT

j_gene: TRBJ1-2
v_gene: TRBV6-1
abundance: -
d_gene: -
CDR3aa: CASRGVGWDYGYTF
CDR3nt: TGTGCCAGCAGGGGCGTTGGATGGGACTATGGCTACACCTTC

j_gene: TRBJ1-2
v_gene: TRBV7-2
abundance: -
d_gene: -
CDR3aa: CASSSRTNYGYTF
CDR3nt: TGTGCCAGCAGCAGTCGGACTAACTATGGCTACACCTTC

j_gene: TRBJ2-7
v_gene: TRBV5-5
abundance: -
d_gene: -
CDR3aa: CASRQSTGEQYF
CDR3nt: TGTGCCAGCCGCCAGTCCACGGGTGAGCAGTACTTC

j_gene: TRBJ2-1
v_gene: TRBV28
abundance: few
d_gene: -
CDR3aa: CATSSSSYNEQFF
CDR3nt: TGTGCCACATCCTCCAGCTCCTACAATGAGCAGTTCTTC

j_gene: TRBJ1-1
v_gene: TRBV6-5
abundance: -
d_gene: -
CDR3aa: CASSYSGRGGTEAFF
CDR3nt: TGTGCCAGCAGTTACTCAGGGCGAGGGGGTACTGAAGCTTTCTTT

j_gene: TRBJ2-5
v_gene: TRBV5-1
abundance: -
d_gene: TRBD2
CDR3aa: CASSWLPQREGQEGETQYF
CDR3nt: TGCGCCAGCAGCTGGCTCCCCCAGCGGGAGGGGCAGGAGGGAGAGACCCAGTACTTC

j_gene: TRBJ2-3
v_gene: TRBV12-3/TRBV12-4
abundance: few
d_gene: TRBD1
CDR3aa: CASSLIQGPDTQYF
CDR3nt: TGTGCCAGCAGTTTGATACAGGGGCCAGATACGCAGTATTTT

j_gene: TRBJ2-1
v_gene: TRBV7-2
abundance: -
d_gene: -
CDR3aa: CASSLGGLRNEQFF
CDR3nt: TGTGCCAGCAGCTTAGGGGGACTCCGAAATGAGCAGTTCTTC

j_gene: TRBJ2-1
v_gene: TRBV7-8
abundance: -
d_gene: TRBD2
CDR3aa: CASSLAVASGRSSYNEQFF
CDR3nt: TGTGCCAGCAGCTTAGCGGTGGCTAGCGGGCGGAGCTCCTACAATGAGCAGTTCTTC

j_gene: TRBJ2-3
v_gene: TRBV21-1
abundance: -
d_gene: -
CDR3aa: CASSKAGHEPTDTQYF
CDR3nt: TGTGCCAGCAGCAAAGCGGGGCATGAACCCACAGATACGCAGTATTTT

j_gene: TRBJ2-3
v_gene: TRBV7-2
abundance: -
d_gene: -
CDR3aa: CASSLESFRGTDTQYF
CDR3nt: TGTGCCAGCAGCTTAGAGAGTTTCAGGGGCACAGATACGCAGTATTTT

j_gene: TRBJ2-3
v_gene: TRBV30
abundance: -
d_gene: TRBD2
CDR3aa: CAWSVRAGGLTDTQYF
CDR3nt: TGTGCCTGGAGTGTACGGGCGGGAGGCCTCACAGATACGCAGTATTTT

j_gene: TRBJ2-1
v_gene: TRBV29-1
abundance: -
d_gene: -
CDR3aa: CSGGTIYNEQFF
CDR3nt: TGCAGCGGCGGGACAATTTACAATGAGCAGTTCTTC

j_gene: TRBJ1-1
v_gene: TRBV7-6
abundance: -
d_gene: -
CDR3aa: CASSLAAATNTEAFF
CDR3nt: TGTGCCAGCAGCTTAGCGGCCGCCACGAACACTGAAGCTTTCTTT

j_gene: TRBJ1-1
v_gene: TRBV20-1
abundance: few
d_gene: -
CDR3aa: CSARDTDPRTEAFF
CDR3nt: TGCAGTGCTAGAGACACCGACCCCCGAACGGAAGCTTTCTTT

j_gene: TRBJ2-1
v_gene: TRBV11-3
abundance: -
d_gene: TRBD1
CDR3aa: CASSRTGTASYNEQFF
CDR3nt: TGTGCCAGCAGCCGCACCGGGACAGCCTCCTACAATGAGCAGTTCTTC

j_gene: TRBJ1-4
v_gene: TRBV7-2
abundance: -
d_gene: -
CDR3aa: CASSLAHTNEKLFF
CDR3nt: TGTGCCAGCAGCTTAGCGCACACTAATGAAAAACTGTTTTTT

j_gene: TRBJ2-3
v_gene: TRBV5-1
abundance: -
d_gene: TRBD1
CDR3aa: CASSLGTGALTDTQYF
CDR3nt: TGCGCCAGCAGCCTCGGGACAGGGGCCCTCACAGATACGCAGTATTTT

j_gene: TRBJ2-7
v_gene: TRBV11-1
abundance: -
d_gene: TRBD2
CDR3aa: CASSLARASGGRGQYF
CDR3nt: TGTGCCAGCAGCTTAGCGAGGGCTAGCGGTGGAAGGGGACAGTACTTC

j_gene: TRBJ1-2
v_gene: TRBV28
abundance: few
d_gene: -
CDR3aa: CASTDVLNYGYTF
CDR3nt: TGTGCCAGCACAGACGTCCTCAACTATGGCTACACCTTC

j_gene: TRBJ2-2
v_gene: TRBV9
abundance: few
d_gene: -
CDR3aa: CASSATGTGELFF
CDR3nt: TGTGCCAGCAGCGCTACAGGGACCGGGGAGCTGTTTTTT

j_gene: TRBJ2-3
v_gene: TRBV5-5
abundance: few
d_gene: -
CDR3aa: CASSPEGPTDTQYF
CDR3nt: TGTGCCAGCAGCCCCGAGGGTCCTACAGATACGCAGTATTTT

j_gene: TRBJ1-1
v_gene: TRBV4-3
abundance: -
d_gene: -
CDR3aa: CASSLIHRDQQAFF
CDR3nt: TGCGCCAGCAGCTTAATTCACCGGGATCAGCAAGCTTTCTTT

j_gene: TRBJ2-6
v_gene: TRBV13
abundance: -
d_gene: -
CDR3aa: CASSKGPIGANVLTF
CDR3nt: TGTGCCAGCAGCAAAGGCCCGATCGGGGCCAACGTCCTGACTTTC

j_gene: TRBJ1-1
v_gene: TRBV20-1
abundance: few
d_gene: TRBD1
CDR3aa: CSARVSGQGANEAFF
CDR3nt: TGCAGTGCTAGAGTCTCGGGACAGGGGGCAAATGAAGCTTTCTTT

j_gene: TRBJ2-1
v_gene: TRBV24-1
abundance: few
d_gene: -
CDR3aa: CATSDFDSGEQFF
CDR3nt: TGTGCCACCAGTGATTTCGACAGTGGCGAGCAGTTCTTC

j_gene: TRBJ2-7
v_gene: TRBV11-2
abundance: -
d_gene: TRBD2
CDR3aa: CASGRTSGSHEQYF
CDR3nt: TGTGCCAGCGGACGGACTAGCGGGAGCCACGAGCAGTACTTC

j_gene: TRBJ2-3
v_gene: TRBV7-2
abundance: -
d_gene: TRBD2
CDR3aa: CASSLLPGAGGADTQYF
CDR3nt: TGTGCCAGCAGCTTACTCCCGGGGGCGGGAGGAGCAGATACGCAGTATTTT